The clone carrying this T cell receptor beta chain has only a few counts. Its target is not known. The sample originates from a study of T-cell memory formation after mild COVID-19. Study-wide results and limits: Day 15 to 85 contractors were CD4/CD8 balanced; later expanders leaned CD4+.

Amplification by 5'RACE using constant-segment primers produced TCR alpha and TCR beta cDNA libraries that carried sample barcodes and UMIs. MiXCR was run by TCRdb on the 5' RACE reads, yielding one entry per CDR3 protein. The table has fewer than 650,000 distinct CDR3 sequences, around a sixth seen once; the top ten hold roughly 7.7%. The receptor was isolated from an adult woman who had mild COVID-19 (a few samples of this study predate the infection). Cell type and time point are not known. The sample taken for sequencing was PBMCs or a T cell subset sorted from them (not recorded which).

The CDR3 coding sequence is TGCAGTGCTAGAGATGAGGTCCGGGTTCGCACCGGGGAGCTGTTTTTT. Protein product: CSARDEVRVRTGELFF. The V call is TRBV20-1, the J call TRBJ2-2, with no clear D. The CDR3 runs to 16 residues. V lost 0 bases and J 4 bases, leaving 15 bases between the germline ends. Germline CDR1 DFQATT, CDR2 SNEGSKA (reference sequence).